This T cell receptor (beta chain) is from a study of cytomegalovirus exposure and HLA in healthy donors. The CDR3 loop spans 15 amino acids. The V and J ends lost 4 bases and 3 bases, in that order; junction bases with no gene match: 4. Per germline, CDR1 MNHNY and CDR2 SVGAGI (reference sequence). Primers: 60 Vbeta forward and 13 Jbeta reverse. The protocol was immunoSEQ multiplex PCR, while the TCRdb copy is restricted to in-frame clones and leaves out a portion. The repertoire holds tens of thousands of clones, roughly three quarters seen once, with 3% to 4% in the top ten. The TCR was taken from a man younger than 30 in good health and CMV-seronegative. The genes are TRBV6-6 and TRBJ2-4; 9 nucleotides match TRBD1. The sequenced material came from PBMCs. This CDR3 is CASSSTGGGKNIQYF. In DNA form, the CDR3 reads TGTGCCAGCAGTTCGACAGGGGGGGGCAAAAACATTCAGTACTTC.